These 18 T cell receptor beta chains were all obtained from the same sample, sequenced in a study of OX40 agonist ivuxolimab in advanced cancers. The assay was immunoSEQ multiplex PCR, and TCRdb's table has in-frame clones only and misses some. The sample includes around 20,000 clones, around three quarters of them seen just once. Sequenced here: CD4+ or CD8+ T cells sorted from blood, sampled in a trial of the OX40 agonist ivuxolimab. Receptor source: an adult with an advanced solid tumor such as melanoma, head and neck, liver or kidney cancer.

This clone was picked up one time. This chain links TRBV27 with TRBJ1-5; TRBD1 matches at 8 bases. The CDR3 is 16 amino acids. V shed 6 bases and J 3 bases; nucleotides not matched to a gene: 10. The germline V gene has CDR1 MNHEY and CDR2 SMNVEV (reference sequence). The CDR3 DNA reads as TGTGCCAGCAGGAAATTAGGACAGGGAGACAATCAGCCCCAGCATTTT. Protein sequence: CASRKLGQGDNQPQHF.

Here the CDR3 DNA reads TGTGCCAGTTCAGGGGGCGCCAACTATGGCTACACCTTC. Its translation: CASSGGANYGYTF. The chain is built from TRBV28 and TRBJ1-2; 8 bases are shared with TRBD1. In germline, CDR1 is MDHEN, CDR2 SYDVKM. Unmatched junction bases numbered 5, after V lost 9 bases and J lost 2 bases. CDR3 length: 13 residues.

The CDR3 bases are TGTGCCAGCAGTGAAGTTAGGTTGGCTAGCGGCACCGGGGAGCTGTTTTTT. Amino acid sequence: CASSEVRLASGTGELFF. The rearrangement uses TRBV2 and TRBJ2-2; TRBD2 aligns across 7 bases. The germline CDR1 and CDR2 sequences are SNHLY and FYNNEI. The ends lost 1 base at V and 4 bases at J; junction bases unmatched: 9. The CDR3 consists of 17 residues.

The chain employs TRBV5-1 and TRBJ2-5; TRBD1 is a possible D gene (6 bases). V was pared by 2 bases and J by 2 bases, with 10 bases between. The CDR3 totals 14 residues. Germline V CDR1 and CDR2: SGHRS, YFSETQ. The CDR3 DNA reads TGCGCCAGCAGCTTTACAGGGATACAAGAGACCCAGTACTTC. Translating gives CASSFTGIQETQYF.

The J gene is TRBJ2-2, the V gene TRBV5-5; 8 bases fit TRBD2. This CDR3 spans 16 amino acids. Per the germline V gene, CDR1 is SGHKS and CDR2 is YYEKEE (reference sequence). V gave up 2 bases and J gave up 5 bases; unmatched junction bases: 8. In nucleotides, the CDR3 is TGTGCCAGCAGCTTACTAGCGGCCGAAGGGACCGGGGAGCTGTTTTTT. Encoded protein: CASSLLAAEGTGELFF.

The chain recombines TRBV2 with TRBJ1-5, with 9 nucleotides matching TRBD1. This CDR3 spans 15 amino acids. V was clipped by 5 bases and J by 7 bases; unmatched bases: 9. Germline V gene data show CDR1 as SNHLY and CDR2 as FYNNEI. CDR3 loop: CASSTQGQGVQPQHF. DNA for the CDR3: TGTGCCAGCAGTACCCAGGGACAGGGTGTGCAGCCCCAGCATTTT. Variable domain in full (rest from reference TRBV2 and TRBJ1-5): EPEVTQTPSHQVTQMGQEVILRCVPISNHLYFYWYRQILGQKVEFLVSFYNNEISEKSEIFDDQFSVERPDGSNFTLKIRSTKLEDSAMYFCASSTQGQGVQPQHFGDGTRLSIL.

By sample share, this clone is medium-sized. This rearrangement joins TRBV5-4 to TRBJ2-2, with a tentative D call TRBD1 (5 bases). The V end lost 2 bases, the J end lost 4 bases, and 12 bases lay between the germline ends. There are 15 residues in the CDR3. Germline assignment: CDR1 SGHNT and CDR2 YYREEE (reference sequence). In DNA, the CDR3 is TGTGCCAGCAGCTTAGGGGCAGGCCCCACCGGGGAGCTGTTTTTT. It codes for CASSLGAGPTGELFF.

The chain has TRBV6-1 and TRBJ2-1; D is tentatively TRBD1 or TRBD2 (5 bases each). Germline V gene data show CDR1 as MNHNS and CDR2 as SASEGT. V was pared by 7 bases and J by 5 bases, with 9 bases between. This CDR3 has 12 residues. The CDR3 region has the DNA TGTGCCAGCACTAGGGACCACAATGAGCAGTTCTTC. Translation gives CASTRDHNEQFF.

As concerns this clone: This CDR3 is also generated by other DNA sequences in the sample. This chain links TRBV29-1 with TRBJ1-1; D is unclear. The CDR3 sequence is 18 residues long. The V gene lost 3 bases and the J gene lost 2 bases, with 25 bases spanning the gap. In germline, CDR1 is SQVTM, CDR2 ANQGSEA. CDR3 region: CSVDTESNVTPLNTEAFF. CDR3 in DNA: TGCAGCGTTGACACTGAATCGAACGTTACTCCTCTTAACACTGAAGCTTTCTTT.

The chain is built from TRBV5-1 and TRBJ2-6; no clear D gene. V was pared by 0 bases and J by 0 bases, with 16 bases between. The germline V gene encodes CDR1 SGHRS and CDR2 YFSETQ. This CDR3 is built from 19 residues. The CDR3 is CASSLGVRLRNSGANVLTF. CDR3 nucleotide sequence: TGCGCCAGCAGCTTGGGGGTCCGTCTCCGCAACTCTGGGGCCAACGTCCTGACTTTC.

V gene TRBV9 combines with J gene TRBJ2-1; unclear D gene. The CDR3 loop spans 15 amino acids. The V and J ends lost 3 bases and 4 bases respectively, with 14 bases between them. Germline CDR1 and CDR2: SGDLS and YYNGEE. CDR3 residues: CASSARLAVYNEQFF. CDR3 in DNA: TGTGCCAGCAGCGCCCGGTTGGCAGTATACAATGAGCAGTTCTTC.

The chain employs TRBV7-3 and TRBJ2-1; TRBD2 aligns across 16 bases. The CDR3 extends over 18 amino acids. Unmatched junction bases numbered 12, after V lost 5 bases and J lost 8 bases. Germline V gene data show CDR1 as SGHTA and CDR2 as FQGTGA. The CDR3 loop reads CASSLQTGLAGGPYEQFF. In nucleotides, the CDR3 is TGTGCCAGCAGCCTTCAGACGGGACTAGCGGGAGGGCCGTATGAGCAGTTCTTC.

J is TRBJ2-1 and V is TRBV4-1; 14 bases map to TRBD2. This CDR3 is 17 amino acids long. The germline V gene has CDR1 MGHRA and CDR2 YSYEKL. V lost 2 bases to trimming and J lost 9 bases; unmatched junction nucleotides: 9. The CDR3 is CASSQYGLAGGTGEQFF. CDR3 bases: TGCGCCAGCAGCCAATACGGACTAGCGGGGGGTACAGGTGAGCAGTTCTTC.

With respect to this clone: Distinct nucleotide sequences in the sample also encode this CDR3. V usage is TRBV6-5 and J usage is TRBJ1-2; D is possibly TRBD1 (5 bases). The CDR3 spans 13 residues. Trimming stripped 6 bases from V and 2 bases from J, with 10 bases between. Per germline, CDR1 MNHEY and CDR2 SVGAGI. The CDR3 DNA sequence: TGTGCCAGCAGCCCTACAGGCAACTATGGCTACACCTTC. Translating gives CASSPTGNYGYTF.

The chain has TRBV9 and TRBJ2-3, with 9 bases identical to TRBD2. Germline V lookup: CDR1 SGDLS, CDR2 YYNGEE. V was pared by 0 bases and J by 6 bases, with 8 bases of the junction left unmatched. The CDR3 covers 16 residues. CDR3 sequence reads: CASSVEDSGRGDTQYF. The CDR3 DNA follows: TGTGCCAGCAGCGTAGAAGATAGCGGGAGAGGGGATACGCAGTATTTT. Full variable domain (remainder filled in from reference TRBV9 and TRBJ2-3): DSGVTQTPKHLITATGQRVTLRCSPRSGDLSVYWYQQSLDQGLQFLIQYYNGEERAKGNILERFSAQQFPDLHSELNLSSLELGDSALYFCASSVEDSGRGDTQYFGPGTRLTVL.

The chain employs TRBV16 and TRBJ1-1; 8 bases fit TRBD1. J was trimmed by 11 bases and V by 2 bases; bases with no gene match: 13. The CDR3 loop spans 15 amino acids. Germline loops: CDR1 KGHSY, CDR2 FQNENV. The CDR3 DNA reads TGTGCCAGCAGCCAAACAGGGGGGCGAACTGCGTCGGCTTTCTTT. It is translated as CASSQTGGRTASAFF.

The chain has TRBV21-1 and TRBJ1-2. TRBV21-1 is a listed pseudogene. This CDR3 has 14 residues. The CDR3 DNA is TGTGCCAGCAGCAAAGAGGGTACGAACTATGGCTACACCTTC. Translating it yields CASSKEGTNYGYTF.

This clone has a single count. The V and J genes are TRBV29-1 and TRBJ2-3, with 9 bases lining up with TRBD1. V trimming: 3 bases; J trimming: 4 bases; junction bases outside the gene matches: 11. Germline V gene sequence: CDR1 SQVTM, CDR2 ANQGSEA. The CDR3 runs to 16 residues. DNA of the CDR3: TGCAGCGTTGACGGACAGGGGATCTCATCTTCAGATACGCAGTATTTT. Translating it yields CSVDGQGISSSDTQYF.